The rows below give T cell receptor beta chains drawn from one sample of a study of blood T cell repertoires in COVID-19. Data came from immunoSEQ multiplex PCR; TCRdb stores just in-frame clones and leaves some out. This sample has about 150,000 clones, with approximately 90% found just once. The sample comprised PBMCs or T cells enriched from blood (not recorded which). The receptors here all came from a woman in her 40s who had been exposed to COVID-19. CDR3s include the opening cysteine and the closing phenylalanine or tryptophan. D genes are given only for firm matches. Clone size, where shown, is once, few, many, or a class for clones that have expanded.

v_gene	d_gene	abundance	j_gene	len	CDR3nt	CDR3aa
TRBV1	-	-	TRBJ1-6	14	TGCACCAGCAGCCAAGTCCCGACTGGATTGCCCCTCCACTTT	CTSSQVPTGLPLHF
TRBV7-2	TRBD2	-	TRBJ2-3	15	TGTGCCAGCAGCTTCCGGGGGGAGGGTTCAGATACGCAGTATTTT	CASSFRGEGSDTQYF
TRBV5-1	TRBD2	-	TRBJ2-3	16	TGCGCCAGCAGCCCCGTTTTACTAGCGGGGGCCGATACGCAGTATTTT	CASSPVLLAGADTQYF
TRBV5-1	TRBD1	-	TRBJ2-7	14	TGCGCCAGCAGTCGTGACAGGGTAGGCCACGAGCAGTACTTC	CASSRDRVGHEQYF
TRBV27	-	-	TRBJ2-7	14	TGTGCCAGCAGTTTATCGGAGCAGACCTACGAGCAGTACTTC	CASSLSEQTYEQYF
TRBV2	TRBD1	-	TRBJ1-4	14	TGTGCCATTACGAAGGGGACAGTTAATGAAAAACTGTTTTTT	CAITKGTVNEKLFF
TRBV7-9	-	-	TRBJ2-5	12	TGTGCCAGCAGCCCCGGGCAAGAGACCCAGTACTTC	CASSPGQETQYF
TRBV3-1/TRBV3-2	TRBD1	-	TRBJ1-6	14	TGTGCCAGCAGCCTCCGACAGGGTTACTCACCCCTCCACTTT	CASSLRQGYSPLHF
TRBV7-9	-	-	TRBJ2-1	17	TGTGCCAGCAGCTCCGAGACAGGACAGAGGCCTTACAATGAGCAGTTCTTC	CASSSETGQRPYNEQFF
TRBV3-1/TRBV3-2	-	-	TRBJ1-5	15	TGTGCCAGCAGCCAAGATTTGGACACCCATCAGCCCCAGCATTTT	CASSQDLDTHQPQHF
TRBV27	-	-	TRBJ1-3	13	TGTGCCAACACAGGGTCCTCTGGAAACACCATATATTTT	CANTGSSGNTIYF
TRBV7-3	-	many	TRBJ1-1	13	TGTGCCAGCAGCCAGTTGGTGAACACTGAAGCTTTCTTT	CASSQLVNTEAFF
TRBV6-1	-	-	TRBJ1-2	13	TGTGCCAGCAGTGAAGCCCCCGGCTATGGCTACACCTTC	CASSEAPGYGYTF
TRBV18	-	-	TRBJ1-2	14	TGTGCCAGCTCACCGGGTGGGGACAACTATGGCTATACCTTC	CASSPGGDNYGYTF
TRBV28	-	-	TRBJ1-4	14	TGTGCCAGCAGCCCAGTTGCAACTAATGAAAAACTGTTTTTT	CASSPVATNEKLFF
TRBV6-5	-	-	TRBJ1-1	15	TGTGCCAGCAGTTACTCCGGCAGGGGGAACACTGAAGCTTTCTTT	CASSYSGRGNTEAFF
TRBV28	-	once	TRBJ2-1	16	TGTGCCAGCAGTTTCGGTAGGCGGGAACCCTACAATGAGCAGTTCTTC	CASSFGRREPYNEQFF
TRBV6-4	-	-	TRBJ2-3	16	TGTGCCAGCAGCCTAACACCGGACAGCGGCACAGATACGCAGTATTTT	CASSLTPDSGTDTQYF
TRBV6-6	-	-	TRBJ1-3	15	TGTGCCAGCAGCTCAAGGGGCATCTCTGGAAACACCATATATTTT	CASSSRGISGNTIYF
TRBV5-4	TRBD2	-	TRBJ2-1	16	TGTGCCAGCGCCCTTGGTATAGCGGGGGGAAACAATGAGCAGTTCTTC	CASALGIAGGNNEQFF
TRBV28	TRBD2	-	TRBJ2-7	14	TGTGCCAGCAGCCTAGGACTAGCGGGAGTCGAGCAGTACTTC	CASSLGLAGVEQYF
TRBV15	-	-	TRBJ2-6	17	TGTGCCACCAGCAGAGACAGGACAGTCTCTGGGGCCAACGTCCTGACTTTC	CATSRDRTVSGANVLTF